One and the same sample provided the 26 T cell receptor beta chains below, sequenced in a study of T cells after yellow fever vaccination. A single record per CDR3 protein comes from TCRdb applying MiXCR to the 5' RACE reads. The sample lists 170,000 or so distinct CDR3 sequences, 5.5% to 8% seen once, with roughly 3% in the top ten. This sample comprised CD4+ T cells sorted from PBMCs, obtained on the day of the first yellow fever vaccination. The receptors were gathered from a young man who received the YFV17D yellow fever vaccine.

The chain carries TRBV3-1 and TRBJ2-5; D is tentatively TRBD1 or TRBD2 (5 bases each). The CDR3 length is 14 residues. Germline loops: CDR1 LGHDT, CDR2 YNNKEL (reference sequence). V gave up 8 bases and J gave up 0 bases, with 13 bases separating them. CDR3 loop: CASGLGTNQETQYF. For the CDR3, the DNA is TGTGCCAGCGGCCTCGGGACCAACCAAGAGACCCAGTACTTC.

The chain employs TRBV7-8 and TRBJ2-1, with 11 bases fitting TRBD2. The V gene's germline CDR1 is SGHVS and CDR2 FQNEAQ. The CDR3 has 19 residues. V dropped 0 bases and J dropped 6; count of bases not matched to a gene: 13. The CDR3 region is CASSLARGRRLAGGNEQFF. The CDR3 nucleotides read TGTGCCAGCAGCTTAGCACGGGGACGTCGTCTAGCGGGGGGCAATGAGCAGTTCTTC.

The J gene is TRBJ1-5, the V gene TRBV12-3 or TRBV12-4; maybe TRBD1 (5 bases). Trimming took 3 bases from V and 11 from J, leaving 17 bases between them. The CDR3 consists of 14 residues. The CDR3 loop reads CASSLFQGPTTQHF. Here the CDR3 DNA reads TGTGCCAGCAGTTTGTTCCAGGGCCCTACAACCCAGCATTTT.

Only a few counts were recorded for this clonotype. This chain uses TRBV13 with TRBJ2-7, with 11 bases identical to TRBD2. CDR1 PRHDT and CDR2 FYEKMQ come from the germline V gene (reference sequence). J gave up 0 bases and V 3 bases, and 7 bases lay outside the gene matches. The CDR3 is 17 residues long. The CDR3 DNA follows: TGTGCCAGCAGCTTGGCTAGCGGGGGGCGGAGCTCCTACGAGCAGTACGTC. Protein product: CASSLASGGRSSYEQYV.

This sequence joins TRBV5-6 and TRBJ2-2; tentative D call: TRBD1 (6 bases). The V end was cut by 4 bases, the J end by 3 bases, with 19 bases between. The CDR3 totals 17 residues. Germline V gene sequence: CDR1 SGHDT, CDR2 YYEEEE. CDR3 residues: CASSAVRRYRDTGELFF. CDR3 coding DNA: TGTGCCAGCAGCGCCGTGCGCCGGTACAGGGACACCGGGGAGCTGTTTTTT.

This clonotype showed up just a few times. The gene calls are TRBV6-2 or TRBV6-3 and TRBJ1-1, with TRBD1 identical over 7 bases. V gave up 8 bases and J gave up 2 bases; unmatched junction bases: 8. There are 14 residues in the CDR3. CDR1 is MNHEY and CDR2 is SVGEGT in the germline V gene. CDR3 protein: CASGKGGVNTEAFF. The CDR3 DNA is TGTGCCAGCGGCAAAGGGGGCGTTAACACTGAAGCTTTCTTT.

This clonotype has at least ten counts. This chain uses TRBV4-3 with TRBJ2-1, with 8 bases identical to TRBD1. The germline gives CDR1 LGHNA, CDR2 YSLEER. V lost 1 base, J lost 13 bases, and 6 bases stayed unmatched. There are 13 residues in the CDR3. The CDR3 sequence is CASSQGAGGAQFF. DNA of the CDR3: TGCGCCAGCAGCCAAGGGGCAGGGGGCGCCCAGTTCTTC.

This clonotype was recorded many times. This chain uses TRBV6-5 with TRBJ1-1; a weak D match, TRBD1 (5 bases). The length of the CDR3 is 13 residues. Germline V gene sequence: CDR1 MNHEY, CDR2 SVGAGI. V was pared by 6 bases and J by 5 bases, with 13 bases between. The CDR3 nucleotides are TGTGCCAGCAGCAGGGAATATCGAACTGAAGCTTTCTTT. Translating it yields CASSREYRTEAFF.

This clonotype was detected ten times or more. One end of the junction fails to match germline, which may point to a read error. The chain is built from TRBV12-3 or TRBV12-4 and TRBJ2-2; D is possibly TRBD2 (6 bases). The CDR3 extends over 15 amino acids. CDR3 nucleotide sequence: TGTGCCAGCAGATTAGCGGAGCGGAACACCGGGGAGCTGTTTTTT. Its protein is CASRLAERNTGELFF.

In its sample, this clonotype was seen a few times. V gene TRBV11-1 combines with J gene TRBJ2-1, with 7 bases fitting TRBD1. Germline V gene sequence: CDR1 SGHAT, CDR2 FQDESV (reference sequence). This CDR3 region has 18 residues. Trimming removed 0 bases from V and 14 bases from J; junction bases left unmatched: 22. CDR3 sequence: CASSLARGITHNEPGEFF. In DNA, the CDR3 is TGTGCCAGCAGCTTAGCCAGGGGGATAACTCACAATGAGCCAGGGGAGTTCTTC.

There are many counts of this clonotype. This rearrangement joins TRBV20-1 to TRBJ2-1; unclear D gene. This CDR3 is built from 15 residues. Germline V gene data show CDR1 as DFQATT and CDR2 as SNEGSKA (reference sequence). V shed 8 bases and J shed 1 base, with 18 bases lying between them. The CDR3 is CSSPPRSQSYNEQFF. CDR3 sequence (DNA): TGCAGTTCCCCTCCTCGGAGCCAGTCCTACAATGAGCAGTTCTTC.

In its sample, this clonotype was seen many times. This rearrangement joins TRBV25-1 to TRBJ2-5; 12 bases are a match to TRBD2. CDR1 is MGHDK, CDR2 SYGVNS, per germline. The V segment lost 1 base and the J segment 4 bases; nucleotides outside the gene matches: 1. This CDR3 is built from 15 residues. CDR3 nucleotides: TGTGCCAGCAGTGAATCACTAGCGGGGGGAGAGACCCAGTACTTC. It yields the protein CASSESLAGGETQYF.

This clonotype was seen more than once but under ten times. This sequence joins TRBV4-1 and TRBJ2-5; 10 positions match TRBD2. CDR3 length: 15 residues. V was pared by 3 bases and J by 5 bases, with 6 bases of the junction left unmatched. Germline V lookup: CDR1 MGHRA, CDR2 YSYEKL. CDR3 bases: TGCGCCAGCAGCCATCTAGCGGGGGTTGGGGAGACCCAGTACTTC. Translation: CASSHLAGVGETQYF.

The chain couples TRBV9 to TRBJ2-3; D unresolved. The CDR3 contains 16 residues. Germline CDR1 SGDLS, CDR2 YYNGEE. V lost 0 bases and J lost 0, with 11 bases in between. DNA of the CDR3: TGTGCCAGCAGCGTAGGGCCCTCAACTAGCACAGATACGCAGTATTTT. Protein sequence: CASSVGPSTSTDTQYF.

This clonotype was detected a few times. The chain links TRBV11-1 to TRBJ2-2; weak D call: TRBD2 (5 bases). Trimming took off 5 bases at V and 0 bases at J, with 25 bases between the two ends. CDR3 length equals 20 residues. Germline V gene data show CDR1 as SGHAT and CDR2 as FQDESV (reference sequence). DNA for the CDR3: TGTGCCAGCAGCCGGAGGAGGCAAACCTCACTAAACGCGAACACCGGGGAGCTGTTTTTT. Protein sequence: CASSRRRQTSLNANTGELFF.

This clonotype has only a few counts. J is TRBJ2-5 and V is TRBV29-1; TRBD2 matches 7 bases. Germline V gene lookup returns CDR1 SQVTM and CDR2 ANQGSEA. The V gene end was trimmed by 3 bases and the J gene end by 5 bases; junction bases not matched to a gene: 18. The CDR3 sequence is 17 residues long. In DNA, the CDR3 is TGCAGCGTTGACCCGGTTGGCGGGGGAACCTCTGGGGAGACCCAGTACTTC. This encodes CSVDPVGGGTSGETQYF.

The chain combines TRBV2 with TRBJ1-6, with D possibly matching TRBD1 (6 bases). The CDR3 totals 14 residues. V shed 5 bases and J shed 5 bases, with 10 bases lying between them. Germline CDR1 reads SNHLY; CDR2 reads FYNNEI. The CDR3 is CASSWTVDNSPLHF. In nucleotides, the CDR3 is TGTGCCAGCAGTTGGACAGTCGATAATTCACCCCTCCACTTT. Based on the CDR3 plus reference TRBV2 and TRBJ1-6, the full variable domain is EPEVTQTPSHQVTQMGQEVILRCVPISNHLYFYWYRQILGQKVEFLVSFYNNEISEKSEIFDDQFSVERPDGSNFTLKIRSTKLEDSAMYFCASSWTVDNSPLHFGNGTRLTVT.

Regarding this clonotype: One end of the junction does not line up with germline, which may come from a read error. V gene TRBV7-2 combines with J gene TRBJ1-5; D is possibly TRBD1 (5 bases). Germline V lookup: CDR1 SGHTA, CDR2 FQGNSA. CDR3 length: 16 residues. CDR3 coding DNA: TGTGCTAGCAGCTTAGCTACAGGAGGGCGCGGACAGCCCCAGCATTTT. It encodes CASSLATGGRGQPQHF.

V and J are TRBV4-1 and TRBJ2-4; a possible D gene is TRBD2 (6 bases). Trimming took 3 bases from V and 5 from J, leaving 20 bases between them. The CDR3 runs to 17 residues. Germline V CDR1 and CDR2: MGHRA, YSYEKL. CDR3 coding DNA: TGCGCCAGCAGCCAGAGGGGTTGGGGGGTCAGCGAAAACATTCAGTACTTC. Translated: CASSQRGWGVSENIQYF.

There are many counts of this clonotype. The gene calls are TRBV5-1 and TRBJ2-3; 11 positions match TRBD2. This CDR3 region has 18 residues. Germline CDR1 SGHRS, CDR2 YFSETQ. The trim removed 4 bases at V and 0 bases at J, leaving 10 bases unmatched. The CDR3 protein is CASSLGLAARTSTDTQYF. CDR3 sequence (DNA): TGCGCCAGCAGCCTGGGACTAGCGGCGCGTACTAGCACAGATACGCAGTATTTT.

Regarding this clonotype: A much larger clone sits a single nucleotide away, making a read error possible. The rearrangement uses TRBV5-1 and TRBJ2-5, with a possible D match to TRBD1 (6 bases). Deletions cut 7 bases from V and 7 bases from J, with 17 bases between. This CDR3 contains 13 residues. Germline assignment: CDR1 SGHRS and CDR2 YFSETQ. The CDR3 DNA follows: TGCGCCAGCTCCCTCAGGGGTTTGTCGACCCAGTACTTC. Translated, it gives CASSLRGLSTQYF.

This clonotype has at least ten counts. The V gene is TRBV7-3, the J gene TRBJ2-3; D remains unclear. The CDR3 is made up of 16 amino acids. Germline V gives CDR1 SGHTA, CDR2 FQGTGA. V lost 0 bases, J lost 5 bases, and 15 bases lay in between. In DNA, the CDR3 is TGTGCCAGCAGCTTAACCATTCGGGCGTCATTAGATACGCAGTATTTT. This translates into CASSLTIRASLDTQYF. Using reference TRBV7-3 and TRBJ2-3 for the parts outside the CDR3, the full variable domain is GAGVSQTPSNKVTEKGKYVELRCDPISGHTALYWYRQSLGQGPEFLIYFQGTGAADDSGLPNDRFFAVRPEGSVSTLKIQRTERGDSAVYLCASSLTIRASLDTQYFGPGTRLTVL.

This clonotype turned up a few times. The junction and the germline gene differ at one end; a read error may be behind it. This chain uses TRBV7-8 with TRBJ2-5; TRBD2 aligns across 7 bases. Germline V gene lookup returns CDR1 SGHVS and CDR2 FQNEAQ. The CDR3 loop spans 12 amino acids. The CDR3 sequence: CASSLLGPSGNF. The DNA of the CDR3 is TGTGCCAGCAGCTTACTAGGGCCTAGCGGCAACTTC.

V is TRBV18 and J is TRBJ2-7, with 7 bases matching TRBD1. After removal of 4 bases from V and 6 bases from J, the junction contained 9 bases not matched to a gene. Germline CDR1 and CDR2: KGHSH and LQKENI. The length of the CDR3 is 14 residues. The CDR3 is CASSRQTGMGEQYF. CDR3 sequence (DNA): TGTGCCAGCTCACGTCAGACAGGGATGGGCGAGCAGTACTTC.

This chain joins TRBV20-1 and TRBJ2-7; perhaps TRBD2 as D (5 bases). Per the germline V gene, CDR1 is DFQATT and CDR2 is SNEGSKA (reference sequence). V lost 7 bases, J lost 3 bases, and 13 bases lay in between. The CDR3 extends over 12 amino acids. CDR3 residues: CSVAGIRYEQYF. CDR3 in DNA: TGCAGTGTTGCCGGGATCCGCTACGAGCAGTACTTC.

The table lists this clonotype with a few counts. V and J are TRBV20-1 and TRBJ1-1, with a tentative D call TRBD1 (5 bases). Germline V gene sequence: CDR1 DFQATT, CDR2 SNEGSKA (reference sequence). The CDR3 has 13 amino acids. Trimming stripped 5 bases from V and 4 bases from J, with 14 bases between. The CDR3 DNA reads as TGCAGTGCTCATACAGGCGGAGGCACTGAAGCTTTCTTT. It translates to CSAHTGGGTEAFF.